Here is one TCR beta chain with its context. Its specific antigen is unknown. A much larger clone lies one base from this, so it may be a read error. This sample is part of a study of T cells in Graves' hyperthyroidism and ophthalmopathy (dated by TCRdb to 2018 to 2020). With respect to the entire study: Peripheral blood samples were taken at the time of initial diagnosis, prior to any treatment. To identify TCR V-J signatures that set the groups apart, the researchers used a discovery cohort of 90 to 100 patients, made up of about 44 with Graves' ophthalmopathy and some 55 with stable Graves' hyperthyroidism. Whether ophthalmopathy could be predicted prospectively was tested in an independent validation cohort made up of under 20 hyperthyroidism patients plus 17 patients who later progressed to ophthalmopathy. The approximately 97 discovery patients were randomly divided into training and test sets at a 7:3 ratio. The study also compared thyroid tissue and blood T-cell repertoires from about 6 Graves' hyperthyroidism patients. After blood sampling, hyperthyroidism patients were treated with methimazole at a starting dose of 30 mg daily, and ophthalmopathy patients were treated with high-dose intravenous methylprednisolone. According to the paper, TCR Vbeta CDR3 sequencing was carried out on about 140 peripheral blood samples, which came from over 40 ophthalmopathy, around 74 hyperthyroidism and approximately 17 progressor patients.

The paper's findings and limits, for the study overall: Blood samples also contained most of the expanded thyroid clonotypes (frequency above 0.001), which suggests that blood repertoires may reflect thyroid immune responses. Ophthalmopathy was separated from stable hyperthyroidism by a 13 V-J signature model, with approximately 85% sensitivity and 81% to 83% specificity obtained in cross-validation and 80%/75% obtained in testing. Sample size was not statistically predetermined, and investigators were not blinded to group allocation. In validation, the model predicted progression to ophthalmopathy a median of about 6.8 months before onset, with about 67% sensitivity and about 72% specificity.

Stable Graves' hyperthyroidism was defined as the absence of progression to ophthalmopathy over 18 months of follow-up. Hyperthyroidism patients were newly diagnosed, with disease duration under 2 months, and aged 18 to 65 years. Any patient with an uncontrolled infection, another autoimmune disease, pregnancy or lactation was excluded. Diagnoses were based on clinical symptoms, serum thyroxine and TRAb, thyroid ultrasound and orbital computed tomography. PBMCs were separated from roughly 10 ml of fresh peripheral blood using Ficoll-Paque density gradient centrifugation. Total RNA was extracted with Trizol reagent, and quality was checked on an Agilent 2100 Bioanalyzer. The TCR beta CDR3 regions were amplified from the RNA transcripts. The first round of RT-PCR for the TCR CDR3 was performed with the HTBI primer set and the Qiagen OneStep RT-PCR kit. A second multiplex PCR round built the libraries, followed by size selection and purification. The libraries were sequenced on an Illumina HiSeq2000 using paired-end 100 bp reads. Processing in the source paper ran as follows. SOAPnuke was used to process the raw data, with reads discarded if the reads contained adapters or uncalled bases, had a mean Phred below 15, or lacked an exact constant-primer or identifier match. High-quality paired reads were merged with COPE v1.2.5, and unique nucleotide sequences were defined as clonotypes. MiTCR v1.1 was used to align clonotypes to the IMGT TRBV, TRBD and TRBJ reference segments. Analysis was restricted to V-J combinations with a frequency above 0.0001, which covered roughly 99% of repertoires. A TCS score was defined as the ratio of F50 (clonal expansion) to E x V (chaos), with BLOSUM62-based TCRdist applied between CDR3 peptides within each V-J. Welch's t-statistics and random forest reduced 500 to 550 V-J features to roughly 13, which were used in a naive Bayes classifier (R e1071). Thyroid-blood repertoire similarity was quantified with the Morisita-Horn index. TCRdb passed the public sequencing reads through fastp at Q25 and MiXCR, retaining productive beta sequences. Every entry covers one CDR3 protein and lists the most common genes and DNA from its rows. V and J calls and clone size were set by TCRdb, not the authors. The sample data list roughly 100,000 distinct CDR3 sequences, and roughly 47% of these were observed just once. The top ten clonotypes cover approximately 25% of the sample.

The origin of this receptor is a middle-aged man with Graves' hyperthyroidism. Sequenced material: blood.

The nucleotides are TGCGCCAGCAGCTTGGGACCCGGGGGGAACACCGGGGAGCTGTTTTTT. It specifies CASSLGPGGNTGELFF. The sequence is built from TRBV5-1 and TRBJ2-2; TRBD2 is a weak D gene call, 6 bases matching. Counted from cysteine to phenylalanine, this CDR3 has 16 amino acids. Kept here is only the CDR3 DNA, which spans 48 bases and is read in frame from base 1. V was cut back by 0 bases and J by 1 base, leaving a gap of 10 bases between them. From the germline V gene, CDR1 is SGHRS and CDR2 is YFSETQ.